This T cell receptor beta chain was sequenced during a study of technical replicates of blood from a few donors. Libraries were prepared by immunoSEQ multiplex PCR; TCRdb keeps only in-frame clonotypes and omits some of them. The table records 85,000 to 95,000 clones, 90% to 96% of them present only once. Germline V gives CDR1 LNHDA, CDR2 SQIVND (reference sequence). The CDR3 is made up of 18 amino acids. V lost 4 bases to trimming and J lost 7 bases; unmatched junction nucleotides: 18. The receptor comes from a human donor in good health. Input material: T cells isolated from PBMCs. The gene calls are TRBV19 and TRBJ2-2, with 7 positions matching TRBD1. The CDR3 here is CASSTLLDRAVIGGELFF. CDR3 coding DNA: TGTGCCAGTAGTACCCTACTAGACAGGGCCGTGATCGGCGGGGAGCTGTTTTTT.